Below, 23 T cell receptor beta chains from the same sample are listed, as sequenced in a study of cytomegalovirus exposure and HLA in healthy donors. The primer mix had 60 Vbeta and 13 Jbeta primers. Repertoires were generated with immunoSEQ multiplex PCR, while TCRdb's copy carries only in-frame clones and drops some. The sample has 150,000 to 200,000 clones; about 72% are singletons. Specimen: PBMCs. The receptor source for this set is a girl aged 5 to 17 in good health and CMV-seronegative.

The rearrangement joins TRBV11-2 to TRBJ2-5; TRBD2 might be the D (7 bases). The CDR3 is 16 residues long. Per germline, CDR1 SGHAT and CDR2 FQNNGV. The V and J ends lost 1 base and 5 bases respectively, with 17 bases between them. As DNA, the CDR3 is TGTGCCAGCAGCTTAGGGGGGGGGCGACTTTCCGAGACCCAGTACTTC. It translates to CASSLGGGRLSETQYF. The full variable domain, in which reference TRBV11-2 and TRBJ2-5 provide the parts outside the CDR3, is EAGVAQSPRYKIIEKRQSVAFWCNPISGHATLYWYQQILGQGPKLLIQFQNNGVVDDSQLPKDRFSAERLKGVDSTLKIQPAKLEDSAVYLCASSLGGGRLSETQYFGPGTRLLVL.

This chain connects TRBV5-1 to TRBJ1-1; 7 nucleotides line up with TRBD1. J gave up 8 bases and V 7 bases, and 17 bases lay outside the gene matches. The CDR3 runs to 15 residues. Germline V lookup: CDR1 SGHRS, CDR2 YFSETQ. CDR3 nucleotide sequence: TGCGCCAGCCAGGGGGGCGGGAGGGCGGAACTGGAAGCTTTCTTT. It encodes CASQGGGRAELEAFF.

The V call is TRBV5-1, the J call TRBJ1-5; D might be TRBD1 (6 bases). Germline CDR1 SGHRS, CDR2 YFSETQ. Trimming pared 4 bases from V and 2 bases from J, leaving 13 bases between. The CDR3 is 15 amino acids. Here the CDR3 DNA reads TGCGCCAGCAGCACATCCCCAGGGGGCAATCAGCCCCAGCATTTT. Translated, it gives CASSTSPGGNQPQHF.

The V call is TRBV14, the J call TRBJ1-1; D might be TRBD1 (5 bases). The CDR3 loop spans 13 amino acids. Trimming took off 4 bases at V and 0 bases at J, with 6 bases between the two ends. The germline V gene has CDR1 SGHDN and CDR2 FVKESK. CDR3 bases: TGTGCCAGCAGCCCAGGGTTGAACACTGAAGCTTTCTTT. It encodes CASSPGLNTEAFF. Supplemented by reference TRBV14 and TRBJ1-1, the full variable domain reads EAGVTQFPSHSVIEKGQTVTLRCDPISGHDNLYWYRRVMGKEIKFLLHFVKESKQDESGMPNNRFLAERTGGTYSTLKVQPAELEDSGVYFCASSPGLNTEAFFGQGTRLTVV.

Only a few counts were recorded for this clone. V is TRBV2 and J is TRBJ1-5, with D perhaps TRBD1 (6 bases). Germline V CDR1 and CDR2: SNHLY, FYNNEI. V was clipped by 6 bases and J by 1 base, with 7 bases between them. CDR3 length: 13 amino acids. The CDR3 is CASRQGSNQPQHF. The CDR3, as DNA: TGTGCCAGCAGACAGGGCAGCAATCAGCCCCAGCATTTT.

The chain recombines TRBV7-9 with TRBJ1-1, with D unclear. This CDR3 contains 15 residues. In germline, CDR1 is SEHNR, CDR2 FQNEAQ (reference sequence). With 3 bases removed from V and 0 bases from J, the gap between germline ends came to 11 bases. In nucleotides, the CDR3 is TGTGCCAGCAGCTTTATCAACAGACTGAACACTGAAGCTTTCTTT. Its translation: CASSFINRLNTEAFF.

The gene calls are TRBV7-6 and TRBJ2-7; 10 nucleotides match TRBD1. V gave up 4 bases and J gave up 5 bases; unmatched junction bases: 14. The V gene's germline CDR1 is SGHVS and CDR2 FNYEAQ. The CDR3 length is 17 residues. CDR3 nucleotide sequence: TGTGCCAGCAGCTCTACCTTTCCCGGGACAGGGGCCCACGAGCAGTACTTC. It codes for CASSSTFPGTGAHEQYF.

This clone was observed once. J is TRBJ2-1 and V is TRBV2; 7 nucleotides agree with TRBD1. V lost 8 bases and J lost 6; bases outside the gene matches: 10. The V gene's germline CDR1 is SNHLY and CDR2 FYNNEI. The CDR3 runs to 14 residues. This chain's CDR3 is CASGWTGTSNEQFF. The CDR3 DNA is TGTGCCAGCGGCTGGACAGGCACCTCCAATGAGCAGTTCTTC.

This clone appeared once. The J gene is TRBJ2-6, the V gene TRBV11-1, with a tentative D call TRBD2 (5 bases). This CDR3 is built from 18 residues. V dropped 3 bases and J dropped 0 bases, with 15 bases sitting between them. The germline V gene has CDR1 SGHAT and CDR2 FQDESV (reference sequence). DNA for the CDR3: TGTGCCAGCAGCTTTTATTTTGGGAGATACTCTGGGGCCAACGTCCTGACTTTC. It encodes CASSFYFGRYSGANVLTF. Drawing the rest from reference TRBV11-1 and TRBJ2-6, the complete variable domain is EAEVAQSPRYKITEKSQAVAFWCDPISGHATLYWYRQILGQGPELLVQFQDESVVDDSQLPKDRFSAERLKGVDSTLKIQPAELGDSAMYLCASSFYFGRYSGANVLTFGAGSRLTVL.

A note on this clone: One end of the junction fails to match germline, which may point to a read error. V usage is TRBV4-1 and J usage is TRBJ2-7; TRBD2 might be the D (5 bases). The germline gives CDR1 MGHRA, CDR2 YSYEKL. The CDR3 loop spans 18 amino acids. CDR3 in DNA: TGCGCCAGCAGCAAAGAAGGAGGCGGCTACGGAGTGGACTACGAGCAGTACTTC. It encodes CASSKEGGGYGVDYEQYF.

The rearrangement uses TRBV6-5 and TRBJ1-5, with D perhaps TRBD1 (5 bases). Trimming cost V 8 bases and J 2 bases, with 16 bases left between them. Germline V lookup: CDR1 MNHEY, CDR2 SVGAGI. The CDR3 is 15 amino acids. In DNA form, the CDR3 reads TGTGCCAGCCGAACAGGTGTTTCTGGCAATCAGCCCCAGCATTTT. It translates to CASRTGVSGNQPQHF.

V gene TRBV29-1 combines with J gene TRBJ2-2; TRBD1 matches at 9 bases. The CDR3 consists of 13 residues. CDR1 is SQVTM, CDR2 ANQGSEA, per germline. With V trimmed by 5 bases and J by 7 bases, 5 bases remained unmatched. CDR3: CSVIQGAIGELFF. The CDR3 bases are TGCAGCGTTATACAGGGGGCTATCGGGGAGCTGTTTTTT.

Only a few counts were recorded for this clone. As DNA, the CDR3 is TGTGCCAGCTTCCCTTTGGGGACAAAGAACACTGAAGCTTTCTTT. This sequence encodes CASFPLGTKNTEAFF. The chain recombines TRBV7-6 with TRBJ1-1, with D perhaps TRBD1 (6 bases). Germline-derived CDR1 and CDR2 are SGHVS and FNYEAQ. This CDR3 has 15 amino acids. Trimming cost V 8 bases and J 1 base, with 17 bases left between them.

The table lists this clone with a few counts. The chain combines TRBV16 with TRBJ2-3; unclear D gene. With 1 base removed from V and 6 bases from J, the gap between germline ends came to 8 bases. Germline V gives CDR1 KGHSY, CDR2 FQNENV. The CDR3 consists of 13 residues. For the CDR3, the DNA is TGTGCCAGCAGCCAATTAGCTCCCGATACGCAGTATTTT. Protein: CASSQLAPDTQYF. Variable domain in full (rest from reference TRBV16 and TRBJ2-3): GEEVAQTPKHLVRGEGQKAKLYCAPIKGHSYVFWYQQVLKNEFKFLISFQNENVFDETGMPKERFSAKCLPNSPCSLEIQATKLEDSAVYFCASSQLAPDTQYFGPGTRLTVL.

This clone was seen a few times. The chain is built from TRBV18 and TRBJ1-3; D may be TRBD1 (5 bases). V was trimmed by 3 bases and J by 0 bases, leaving 12 bases between them. The CDR3 is made up of 16 amino acids. CDR1 and CDR2 from the germline V gene are KGHSH and LQKENI. The CDR3, as DNA: TGTGCCAGCTCACCGATCTGGGGCTTCTCTGGAAACACCATATATTTT. This codes for CASSPIWGFSGNTIYF.

In its sample, this clone was seen a few times. The chain combines TRBV9 with TRBJ1-5, with 7 bases aligning to TRBD1. Trimming at V came to 4 bases and at J to 2 bases, leaving 3 bases not matched to a gene. The CDR3 consists of 14 residues. Germline-derived CDR1 and CDR2 are SGDLS and YYNGEE. CDR3 amino acids: CASSPGGGNQPQHF. CDR3 in DNA: TGTGCCAGCAGCCCAGGGGGTGGCAATCAGCCCCAGCATTTT.

This clone showed up just a few times. The rearrangement uses TRBV5-5 and TRBJ2-2; 12 bases map to TRBD2. The V and J ends lost 4 bases and 5 bases, in that order; junction bases with no gene match: 12. In germline, CDR1 is SGHKS, CDR2 YYEKEE (reference sequence). The CDR3 totals 18 residues. CDR3 in DNA: TGTGCCAGCAGCCCCCCGACTAGCGGGGGCCCCCGGACCGGGGAGCTGTTTTTT. It codes for CASSPPTSGGPRTGELFF.

The chain carries TRBV5-1 and TRBJ1-6; D is unresolved. Between the trimmed V and J ends, which lost 5 bases and 7 bases, there was a span of 7 bases. The length of the CDR3 is 12 residues. Germline CDR1 SGHRS, CDR2 YFSETQ. This CDR3 reads CASSSENSPLHF. CDR3 in DNA: TGCGCCAGCAGTTCGGAGAATTCACCCCTCCACTTT.

Note on this clone: This sample also contains other DNA sequences that code for the same CDR3. This chain connects TRBV7-9 to TRBJ1-5; D not resolved. This CDR3 region has 13 residues. CDR1 and CDR2 from the germline V gene are SEHNR and FQNEAQ (reference sequence). V shed 1 base and J shed 6 bases, with 7 bases lying between them. Here the CDR3 DNA reads TGTGCCAGCAGCTTAGGAGGGTCTCAGCCCCAGCATTTT. Protein product: CASSLGGSQPQHF.

This chain links TRBV14 with TRBJ2-1; D is unresolved. This CDR3 spans 14 amino acids. Germline loops: CDR1 SGHDN, CDR2 FVKESK. V was cut by 6 bases and J by 0 bases, with 9 bases left in between. The CDR3 sequence: CASRGPGSYNEQFF. The CDR3 DNA follows: TGTGCCAGCAGGGGTCCGGGCTCCTACAATGAGCAGTTCTTC.

The V call is TRBV29-1, the J call TRBJ1-1, with D unresolved. The CDR3 is made up of 12 amino acids. V lost 7 bases, J lost 4 bases, and 13 bases lay in between. Germline-derived CDR1 and CDR2 are SQVTM and ANQGSEA. Here the CDR3 DNA reads TGCAGCGCCGGACCACGGGGCACTGAAGCTTTCTTT. Protein: CSAGPRGTEAFF.

This clone has only a few counts. The chain joins TRBV7-9 to TRBJ1-1; D is unresolved. Germline CDR1 SEHNR, CDR2 FQNEAQ (reference sequence). V was trimmed by 3 bases and J by 5 bases, leaving 7 bases between them. The CDR3 consists of 12 residues. DNA for the CDR3: TGTGCCAGCAGCTTGACGGGAACTGAAGCTTTCTTT. It yields the protein CASSLTGTEAFF.

V gene TRBV29-1 combines with J gene TRBJ1-1; a weak D match, TRBD1 (5 bases). The CDR3 is 17 amino acids. The V and J ends lost 2 bases and 4 bases respectively, with 23 bases between them. Per germline, CDR1 SQVTM and CDR2 ANQGSEA. The CDR3 sequence is CSVESAGVRQGGTEAFF. The CDR3 nucleotides read TGCAGCGTTGAAAGCGCGGGGGTGAGGCAGGGAGGCACTGAAGCTTTCTTT. Supplemented by reference TRBV29-1 and TRBJ1-1, the full variable domain reads SAVISQKPSRDICQRGTSLTIQCQVDSQVTMMFWYRQQPGQSLTLIATANQGSEATYESGFVIDKFPISRPNLTFSTLTVSNMSPEDSSIYLCSVESAGVRQGGTEAFFGQGTRLTVV.